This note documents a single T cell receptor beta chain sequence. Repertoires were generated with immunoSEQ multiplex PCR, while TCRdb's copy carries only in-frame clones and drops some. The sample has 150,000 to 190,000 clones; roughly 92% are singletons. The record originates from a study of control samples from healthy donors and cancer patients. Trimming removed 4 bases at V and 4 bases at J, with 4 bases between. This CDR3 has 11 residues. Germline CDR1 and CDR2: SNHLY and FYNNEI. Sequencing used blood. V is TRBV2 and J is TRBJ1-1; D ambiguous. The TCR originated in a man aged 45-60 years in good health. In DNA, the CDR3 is TGTGCCAGCAGTGCTGTCACTGAAGCTTTCTTT. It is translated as CASSAVTEAFF.